This T cell receptor beta chain emerged from a study of cytomegalovirus exposure and HLA in healthy donors. This clone has more than one count but fewer than ten. Assay used: immunoSEQ multiplex PCR; TCRdb lists only in-frame clones, some missing. The data show roughly 200,000 clones, roughly 84% seen once. The receptor was isolated from a woman younger than 30 in good health and CMV-seropositive. Sequenced input: PBMCs.

Written as DNA, the CDR3 is TGTGCCAGCAGGTCCGACCTGAGGCTAACGGGTTACGAGCAGTACTTC. Its protein is CASRSDLRLTGYEQYF. The chain carries TRBV2 and TRBJ2-7; D unclear. Germline V CDR1 and CDR2: SNHLY, FYNNEI. CDR3 length: 16 residues. The germline V and J ends were trimmed by 6 bases and 4 bases, with 22 bases remaining between them.